The source of this TCR beta chain is a study of sequential checkpoint blockade in melanoma. Measured with immunoSEQ multiplex PCR; TCRdb has only the in-frame clones, and not every one. The sample shows approximately 5,600 clones, more than 25% of them seen only once. This CDR3 spans 13 amino acids. V trimming: 4 bases; J trimming: 1 base; junction bases outside the gene matches: 3. Germline lookup yields CDR1 SQVTM and CDR2 ANQGSEA. As to treatment: randomized to nivolumab then ipilimumab (arm A) or the reverse (arm B). No patient had prior DNA-damaging chemotherapy. The TCR was taken from a human donor with melanoma. This material consisted of tumor tissue (inferred from file names), taken from a patient given nivolumab and ipilimumab in sequence. The V gene is TRBV29-1, the J gene TRBJ1-1, with 7 bases fitting TRBD1. The CDR3 DNA reads as TGCAGCGTTGGAGGGACAGAGAACACTGAAGCTTTCTTT. It is translated as CSVGGTENTEAFF.